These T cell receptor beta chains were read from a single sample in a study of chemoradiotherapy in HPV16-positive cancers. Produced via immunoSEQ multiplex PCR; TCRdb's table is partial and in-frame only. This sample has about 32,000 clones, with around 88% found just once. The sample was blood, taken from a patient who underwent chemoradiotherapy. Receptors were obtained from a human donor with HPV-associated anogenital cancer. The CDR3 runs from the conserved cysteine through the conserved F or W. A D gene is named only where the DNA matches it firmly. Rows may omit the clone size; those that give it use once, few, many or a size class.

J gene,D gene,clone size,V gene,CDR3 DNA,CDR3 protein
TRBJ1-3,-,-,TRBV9,TGTGCCAGCAGCCCCACTGGAAACACCATATATTTT,CASSPTGNTIYF
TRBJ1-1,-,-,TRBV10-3,TGTGCCATCGGTTCCTCGCGTACACAAGAGAGGACTTTCTTT,CAIGSSRTQERTFF
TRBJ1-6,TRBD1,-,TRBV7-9,TGTGCCAGCAGCGCACGACAGGGGGCGGATAATTCACCCCTCCACTTT,CASSARQGADNSPLHF
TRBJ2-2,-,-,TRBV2,TGTGCCAGCAATTCGGCCGGGGAGCTGTTTTTT,CASNSAGELFF
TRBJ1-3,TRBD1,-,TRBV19,TGTGCCAGTAGAAGGACAGGAACTAACTCTGGAAACACCATATATTTT,CASRRTGTNSGNTIYF
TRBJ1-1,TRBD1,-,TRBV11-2,TGTGCCAGCAGCTTAGAGGGGGACAGGGGAACTGAAGCTTTCTTT,CASSLEGDRGTEAFF
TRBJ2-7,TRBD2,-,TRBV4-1,TGCGCCAGCAGCCAAACTAGCGGGAGTCCGGCCTACGAGCAGTACTTC,CASSQTSGSPAYEQYF
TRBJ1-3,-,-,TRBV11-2,TGTGCCAGCAGCCATAATCCCGGGTACTCTGGAAACACCATATATTTT,CASSHNPGYSGNTIYF
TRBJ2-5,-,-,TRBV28,TGTGCCAGCAGTGCCGCTGGGTGGGAGACCCAGTACTTC,CASSAAGWETQYF
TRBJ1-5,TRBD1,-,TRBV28,TGTGCCAGCAGGAGGGACAGGGCGAGTCAGCCCCAGCATTTT,CASRRDRASQPQHF
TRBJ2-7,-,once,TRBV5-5,TGTGCCAGCCGCCCGGACAGCGGGAAAGCCTACGAGCAGTACTTC,CASRPDSGKAYEQYF
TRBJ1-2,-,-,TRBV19,TGTGCCAGTAGTATTAACTTGCCCTTACTCTATGGCTACACCTTC,CASSINLPLLYGYTF
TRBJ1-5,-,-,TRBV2,TGTGCCAGCAGTGAAGTTCCAGGGCAGTTTAATCAGCCCCAGCATTTT,CASSEVPGQFNQPQHF
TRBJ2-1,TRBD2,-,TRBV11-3,TGTGCCAGCAGCTCAGGGACTAGCGGGAGTAGGATGAATGAGCAGTTCTTC,CASSSGTSGSRMNEQFF
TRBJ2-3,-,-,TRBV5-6,TGTGCCAGCAGAAATAGGCGGGATGACACAGATACGCAGTATTTT,CASRNRRDDTDTQYF
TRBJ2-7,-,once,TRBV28,TGTGCCAGCAGTTTAGGTAGTCGGAGAGGGAGGCCCTATTCCGAGCAGTACTTC,CASSLGSRRGRPYSEQYF
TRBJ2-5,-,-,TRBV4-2,TGTGCCAGCAGCCAAACGGCGGCGGGGGCCAGCGGCCAAGAGACCCAGTACTTC,CASSQTAAGASGQETQYF
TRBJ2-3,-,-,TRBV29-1,TGCAGCGCTGGGACCCTGTTGGATACGCAGTATTTT,CSAGTLLDTQYF
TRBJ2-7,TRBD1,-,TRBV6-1,TGTGTCGCGGCACCGGGACAGGCCTACGAGCAGTACTTC,CVAAPGQAYEQYF
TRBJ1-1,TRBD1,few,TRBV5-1,TGCGCCAGCAGCTTGTTTGATACAGGGGGTACTGAAGCTTTCTTT,CASSLFDTGGTEAFF
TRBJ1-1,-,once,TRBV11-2,TGTGCCAGCAGCTGGTCCGGATACACTGAAGCTTTCTTT,CASSWSGYTEAFF
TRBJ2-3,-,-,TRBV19,TGTGCCAGTAGTCCCCTTAGGGAGAAGGCAGATACGCAGTATTTT,CASSPLREKADTQYF
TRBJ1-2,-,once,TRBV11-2,TGTGCCAGCAGCTCCCCTTGGGGGAACCAGGGCTATGGCTACACCTTC,CASSSPWGNQGYGYTF
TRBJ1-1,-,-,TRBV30,TGTGCCTGTCCGGGACTTGCAGGCACTGAAGCTTTCTTT,CACPGLAGTEAFF
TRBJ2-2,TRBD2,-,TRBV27,TGTGCCAGCAGTTTGTGGCTAGCGGGGACCGGGGAGCTGTTTTTT,CASSLWLAGTGELFF
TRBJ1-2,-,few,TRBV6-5,TGTGCCAGCAGCCCGGGGCGCTATGGCTACACCTTC,CASSPGRYGYTF
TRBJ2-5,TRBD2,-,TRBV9,TGTGCCAGCAGCGTACCGGGACTAGCGGGGGGAGAGACCCAGTACTTC,CASSVPGLAGGETQYF
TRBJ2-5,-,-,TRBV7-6,TGTGCCAGCAGCTTAGGCGAAGGGTACCAAGAGACCCAGTACTTC,CASSLGEGYQETQYF
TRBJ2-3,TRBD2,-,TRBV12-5,TGTGCTAGTGGTTTGGGCGGACTAGCGCACACAGATACGCAGTATTTT,CASGLGGLAHTDTQYF
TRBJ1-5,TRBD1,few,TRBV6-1,TGTGCCAGCAGTGGCTCCAGGGGGCGAGGACAGCCCCAGCATTTT,CASSGSRGRGQPQHF
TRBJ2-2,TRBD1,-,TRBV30,TGTGCCTGGAGTGCCCGTTGGGGACAGGGGTATTCTGGGGAGCTGTTTTTT,CAWSARWGQGYSGELFF
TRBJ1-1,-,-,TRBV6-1,TGTGCCAGCAGCGAAACCTGGAACACTGAAGCTTTCTTT,CASSETWNTEAFF
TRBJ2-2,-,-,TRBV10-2,TGCGCCAGCAGTAGGACAGACACCGGGGAGCTGTTTTTT,CASSRTDTGELFF
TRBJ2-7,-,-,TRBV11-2,TGTGCCAGCAGCTTACTCAACGAGCAGTACTTC,CASSLLNEQYF
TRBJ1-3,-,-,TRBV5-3,TGTGCCAGCAGCCCACAGGGACTAGGAAACACCATATATTTT,CASSPQGLGNTIYF
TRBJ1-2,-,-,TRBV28,TGTGCCAGCAGTTCGAGGTATGGCTACACCTTC,CASSSRYGYTF
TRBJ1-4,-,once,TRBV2,TGTGCCAGCAGGACAACGGTACGAGGGAATGAAAAACTGTTTTTT,CASRTTVRGNEKLFF
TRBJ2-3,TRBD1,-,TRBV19,TGTGCCAGTACCCGACAGGGCAATGCAGATACGCAGTATTTT,CASTRQGNADTQYF
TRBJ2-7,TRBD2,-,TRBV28,TGTGCCAGCAGTTTCCGTCTAGCGGGAGGAGGCGAGCAGTACTTC,CASSFRLAGGGEQYF
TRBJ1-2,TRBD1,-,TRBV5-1,TGCGCCAGCAGCCCACGACAGGGTGGGAATGGCTACACCTTC,CASSPRQGGNGYTF
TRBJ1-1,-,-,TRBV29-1,TGCAGCCTCCGGGTTGGGGCGGTCAACACTGAAGCTTTCTTT,CSLRVGAVNTEAFF
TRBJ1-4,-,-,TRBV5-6,TGTGCCAGCAGCTCGACGTCCAGACCCAAAACTAATGAAAAACTGTTTTTT,CASSSTSRPKTNEKLFF